One and the same sample provided the 29 T cell receptor beta chains below, sequenced in a study of identifying expanded T cells in peripheral blood. This table comes from immunoSEQ multiplex PCR, and its TCRdb copy is limited to in-frame clones, with some not included. This sample has about 97,000 clones; about 91% occur once, and the top ten carry 13% to 15%. Sequencing input: blood. The receptors shown here come from a person between 18 and 69 years old in good health.

This chain links TRBV7-6 with TRBJ2-3, with 9 bases matching TRBD1. Unmatched junction bases numbered 8, after V lost 1 base and J lost 6 bases. This CDR3 has 16 residues. Germline V gene lookup returns CDR1 SGHVS and CDR2 FNYEAQ. The CDR3 reads CASSLVPGQGGDTQYF. CDR3 nucleotide sequence: TGTGCCAGCAGCTTAGTCCCGGGACAGGGTGGGGATACGCAGTATTTT.

The chain recombines TRBV5-1 with TRBJ1-1; D gene unclear. CDR3 size: 14 residues. Trimming shortened V by 0 bases and J by 2 bases, and 8 bases separated the two germline ends. CDR1 is SGHRS and CDR2 is YFSETQ in the germline V gene. CDR3 nucleotides: TGCGCCAGCAGCTTGGATGGCGGTAACACTGAAGCTTTCTTT. Translation: CASSLDGGNTEAFF.

This clone was seen more than once but under ten times. V usage is TRBV18 and J usage is TRBJ1-1; tentatively, D is TRBD1 (5 bases). CDR3 length: 12 amino acids. The V gene's germline CDR1 is KGHSH and CDR2 LQKENI. V shed 3 bases and J shed 11 bases, with 13 bases lying between them. The CDR3 region has the DNA TGTGCCAGCTCACCTCAAACAGGCTCGGCTTTCTTT. This codes for CASSPQTGSAFF.

The chain joins TRBV11-2 to TRBJ1-1; D is undetermined. This CDR3 is built from 15 residues. Germline CDR1 SGHAT, CDR2 FQNNGV. V lost 1 base and J lost 8, with 17 bases in between. The CDR3 sequence is CASSLAGAAGAEAFF. The CDR3 DNA follows: TGTGCCAGCAGCTTAGCCGGAGCCGCGGGAGCGGAAGCTTTCTTT.

V gene TRBV29-1 combines with J gene TRBJ2-6, with a tentative D call TRBD2 (5 bases). Trimming removed 6 bases at V and 1 base at J, with 7 bases between. The germline V gene has CDR1 SQVTM and CDR2 ANQGSEA. The CDR3 loop spans 13 amino acids. The CDR3 bases are TGCAGCGTCGGGGAGTCTGGGGCCAACGTCCTGACTTTC. Protein product: CSVGESGANVLTF.

The chain carries TRBV15 and TRBJ1-2; the match to TRBD1 covers 9 bases. CDR1 LNHNV and CDR2 YYDKDF come from the germline V gene (reference sequence). The length of the CDR3 is 15 residues. Trimming took 0 bases from V and 5 from J; bases not matched to a gene: 4. CDR3 in DNA: TGTGCCACCAGCAGAGATGGGACAGGGACGTATGGCTACACCTTC. This translates into CATSRDGTGTYGYTF.

The J gene is TRBJ1-2, the V gene TRBV27, with 8 bases aligning to TRBD1. The CDR3 spans 18 residues. V was pared by 2 bases and J by 4 bases, with 15 bases of the junction left unmatched. Per germline, CDR1 MNHEY and CDR2 SMNVEV (reference sequence). Here the CDR3 DNA reads TGTGCCAGCAGTTTAGAACAGGGGGGCCCAAAGTTTAGCTATGGCTACACCTTC. It codes for CASSLEQGGPKFSYGYTF.

The chain has TRBV14 and TRBJ1-1, with TRBD1 identical over 10 bases. The CDR3 spans 15 residues. V gave up 5 bases and J gave up 5 bases; unmatched junction bases: 8. Per the germline V gene, CDR1 is SGHDN and CDR2 is FVKESK. The CDR3 region is CASSGQGGGWTEAFF. CDR3 DNA sequence: TGTGCCAGCAGCGGACAGGGGGGCGGGTGGACTGAAGCTTTCTTT.

The chain carries TRBV5-4 and TRBJ2-5; TRBD2 aligns across 8 bases. Per germline, CDR1 SGHNT and CDR2 YYREEE (reference sequence). The ends lost 5 bases at V and 1 base at J; junction bases unmatched: 4. CDR3 length equals 14 residues. This CDR3 is CASSGGGTQETQYF. CDR3 DNA: TGTGCCAGCAGTGGCGGGGGGACCCAAGAGACCCAGTACTTC. The variable domain in full, completed from reference TRBV5-4 and TRBJ2-5, reads ETGVTQSPTHLIKTRGQQVTLRCSSQSGHNTVSWYQQALGQGPQFIFQYYREEENGRGNFPPRFSGLQFPNYSSELNVNALELDDSALYLCASSGGGTQETQYFGPGTRLLVL.

The rearrangement links TRBV6-1 to TRBJ2-4; D is perhaps TRBD2 (6 bases). The CDR3 covers 15 residues. Trimming removed 2 bases from V and 0 bases from J, with 8 bases in between. Germline V gene lookup returns CDR1 MNHNS and CDR2 SASEGT. The CDR3 sequence is CASSELAAAKNIQYF. The CDR3 DNA follows: TGTGCCAGCAGTGAATTAGCGGCAGCCAAAAACATTCAGTACTTC.

J is TRBJ2-1 and V is TRBV10-3; D is perhaps TRBD1 or TRBD2 (5 bases each). CDR3 length equals 16 residues. V shed 4 bases and J shed 2 bases, with 15 bases lying between them. Germline V lookup: CDR1 ENHRY, CDR2 SYGVKD. CDR3 nucleotides: TGTGCCATCAGTGGCCGGGGCAGGGATACCTACAATGAGCAGTTCTTC. It codes for CAISGRGRDTYNEQFF.

In nucleotides, the CDR3 is TGTGCCAGCAGGGAGACAGGGGCGGATCAGCCCCAGCATTTT. Residues: CASRETGADQPQHF. The chain carries TRBV25-1 and TRBJ1-5; TRBD1 agrees at 8 bases. Germline V gene lookup returns CDR1 MGHDK and CDR2 SYGVNS. With V trimmed by 6 bases and J by 5 bases, 6 bases remained unmatched. The CDR3 sequence is 14 residues long.

This clone was detected ten times or more. This sequence joins TRBV7-8 and TRBJ2-1; 8 positions match TRBD2. The V and J ends lost 1 base and 4 bases, in that order; junction bases with no gene match: 3. Germline V CDR1 and CDR2: SGHVS, FQNEAQ. CDR3 size: 15 residues. Here the CDR3 reads CASSLVAGQYNEQFF. In DNA form, the CDR3 reads TGTGCCAGCAGCTTAGTAGCGGGGCAATACAATGAGCAGTTCTTC.

The CDR3 is CASSFRQGLSEKLFF. CDR3 nucleotide sequence: TGTGCCAGCAGCTTTCGACAGGGCTTGAGTGAAAAACTGTTTTTT. This chain joins TRBV5-6 and TRBJ1-4, with TRBD1 identical over 7 bases. CDR3 length: 15 amino acids. V lost 2 bases to trimming and J lost 7 bases; unmatched junction nucleotides: 8. Germline values: CDR1 SGHDT, CDR2 YYEEEE.

In DNA form, the CDR3 reads TGCGCCAGCAGCTTAGCGTCCACGGGGGCAAACACCATATATTTT. Translated: CASSLASTGANTIYF. This chain connects TRBV5-1 to TRBJ1-3; D is possibly TRBD1 (6 bases). The length of the CDR3 is 15 residues. The V end lost 2 bases, the J end lost 6 bases, and 15 bases lay between the germline ends. The germline V gene has CDR1 SGHRS and CDR2 YFSETQ. The full variable domain, rest sourced from reference TRBV5-1 and TRBJ1-3, is KAGVTQTPRYLIKTRGQQVTLSCSPISGHRSVSWYQQTPGQGLQFLFEYFSETQRNKGNFPGRFSGRQFSNSRSEMNVSTLELGDSALYLCASSLASTGANTIYFGEGSWLTVV.

This chain joins TRBV5-6 and TRBJ2-5; D is perhaps TRBD1 (5 bases). The CDR3 sequence is 14 residues long. Germline CDR1 and CDR2: SGHDT and YYEEEE. Trimming cost V 4 bases and J 5 bases, with 15 bases left between them. For the CDR3, the DNA is TGTGCCAGCAGCAGTGTAGGGGCAGGGGAGACCCAGTACTTC. This codes for CASSSVGAGETQYF.

The table lists this clone with a few counts. In the same sample, other DNA sequences code for this CDR3. The gene calls are TRBV4-3 and TRBJ1-1; D unresolved. V lost 0 bases to trimming and J lost 0 bases, with 5 bases between them. Germline CDR1 LGHNA, CDR2 YSLEER. The CDR3 runs to 14 residues. The CDR3 DNA reads TGCGCCAGCAGCCAAGATCTATTGAACACTGAAGCTTTCTTT. This gives the protein CASSQDLLNTEAFF.

The chain joins TRBV5-1 to TRBJ2-7; D is undetermined. CDR3 length equals 12 residues. Trimming took off 7 bases at V and 3 bases at J, with 11 bases between the two ends. Germline V gene lookup returns CDR1 SGHRS and CDR2 YFSETQ. In DNA, the CDR3 is TGCGCCAGCCCTGGACGGATCTACGAGCAGTACTTC. Translated, it gives CASPGRIYEQYF. Full variable domain (missing parts from reference TRBV5-1 and TRBJ2-7): KAGVTQTPRYLIKTRGQQVTLSCSPISGHRSVSWYQQTPGQGLQFLFEYFSETQRNKGNFPGRFSGRQFSNSRSEMNVSTLELGDSALYLCASPGRIYEQYFGPGTRLTVT.

The J gene is TRBJ2-6, the V gene TRBV6-1, with D tentatively TRBD2 (5 bases). The CDR3 length is 18 residues. V was pared by 3 bases and J by 0 bases, with 15 bases between. Germline CDR1 and CDR2: MNHNS and SASEGT. Written as DNA, the CDR3 is TGTGCCAGCAGTGATTCTTGGCGGGTCTACTCTGGGGCCAACGTCCTGACTTTC. It encodes CASSDSWRVYSGANVLTF.

The chain carries TRBV18 and TRBJ2-5; no reliable D call. Germline values: CDR1 KGHSH, CDR2 LQKENI. The CDR3 is 11 amino acids. V was trimmed by 5 bases and J by 0 bases, leaving 1 base between them. The CDR3 spells CASSDQETQYF. The DNA for the CDR3 is TGTGCCAGCTCAGACCAAGAGACCCAGTACTTC.

V usage is TRBV5-4 and J usage is TRBJ2-1; D may be TRBD1 or TRBD2 (5 bases each). CDR3 length: 15 amino acids. Germline assignment: CDR1 SGHNT and CDR2 YYREEE (reference sequence). Trimming took off 0 bases at V and 0 bases at J, with 7 bases between the two ends. DNA of the CDR3: TGTGCCAGCAGCTTGGAGAGGGGCTCCTACAATGAGCAGTTCTTC. As protein: CASSLERGSYNEQFF.

The chain carries TRBV5-6 and TRBJ2-5; 8 nucleotides match TRBD1. There are 15 residues in the CDR3. The V gene's germline CDR1 is SGHDT and CDR2 YYEEEE. V gave up 4 bases and J gave up 4 bases; unmatched junction bases: 9. As DNA, the CDR3 is TGTGCCAGCAGCACCCAGACAGGGGTAATAGAGACCCAGTACTTC. Translating it yields CASSTQTGVIETQYF.

The V call is TRBV4-2, the J call TRBJ2-2; weak D call: TRBD2 (5 bases). Germline V lookup: CDR1 LGHNA, CDR2 YNFKEQ. The CDR3 consists of 15 residues. Deletions cut 0 bases from V and 3 bases from J, with 8 bases between. The CDR3 nucleotides read TGTGCCAGCAGCCAAGATCGGGATCACACCGGGGAGCTGTTTTTT. It specifies CASSQDRDHTGELFF.

Turning to this clone: Other DNA variants within this sample encode the same CDR3. The chain couples TRBV7-7 to TRBJ2-3; 9 bases align to TRBD2. Germline values: CDR1 SSHAT, CDR2 FNYEAQ (reference sequence). V trimming: 5 bases; J trimming: 3 bases; junction bases outside the gene matches: 3. The CDR3 length is 14 residues. For the CDR3, the DNA is TGTGCCAGCAGCCTTGGACTAGCGACAGATACGCAGTATTTT. Protein: CASSLGLATDTQYF.

In this sample, this clone turned up once. The chain couples TRBV4-1 to TRBJ2-6, with 8 bases identical to TRBD1. The CDR3 is made up of 17 amino acids. V was pared by 4 bases and J by 1 base, with 6 bases of the junction left unmatched. From germline, CDR1 is MGHRA and CDR2 YSYEKL. The CDR3 coding sequence is TGCGCCAGCAGCCCAGGGACAGGATTTTCTGGGGCCAACGTCCTGACTTTC. Residues: CASSPGTGFSGANVLTF.

This rearrangement joins TRBV5-6 to TRBJ2-7; maybe TRBD1 (5 bases). V was cut by 2 bases and J by 0 bases, with 15 bases left in between. Germline V CDR1 and CDR2: SGHDT, YYEEEE. The CDR3 sequence is 16 residues long. The CDR3 nucleotides read TGTGCCAGCAGCTTTGGTAGTCGGCAGGGCTCCTACGAGCAGTACTTC. Encoded protein: CASSFGSRQGSYEQYF.

V is TRBV6-1 and J is TRBJ2-2; D unclear. Trimming cost V 0 bases and J 1 base, with 3 bases left between them. Per germline, CDR1 MNHNS and CDR2 SASEGT. This CDR3 region has 14 residues. CDR3 residues: CASSEARNTGELFF. The CDR3 DNA is TGTGCCAGCAGTGAAGCGAGGAACACCGGGGAGCTGTTTTTT.

This clone appeared a few times. The chain carries TRBV2 and TRBJ1-5; TRBD1 is a possible D gene (6 bases). V was cut by 7 bases and J by 2 bases, with 9 bases left in between. Germline V lookup: CDR1 SNHLY, CDR2 FYNNEI. This CDR3 contains 13 residues. CDR3 residues: CASKGGGNQPQHF. CDR3 nucleotide sequence: TGTGCCAGCAAAGGGGGGGGCAATCAGCCCCAGCATTTT.

This clone was seen only once. CDR3 loop: CATGWGGGETQYF. The CDR3 nucleotides read TGTGCCACCGGATGGGGGGGCGGTGAGACCCAGTACTTC. The chain carries TRBV15 and TRBJ2-5; possibly TRBD2 for D (7 bases). The CDR3 consists of 13 residues. Germline CDR1 is LNHNV and CDR2 is YYDKDF (reference sequence). V lost 8 bases and J 5 bases, leaving 15 bases between the germline ends.